Following are 22 T cell receptor beta chains from one sample sequenced in a study of control samples from healthy donors and cancer patients. TCRdb keeps only in-frame clones here, not all; method: immunoSEQ multiplex PCR. The sample comprises around 130,000 clones, nearly 90% of which are singletons, and about 3.4% rests with the top ten. The sequenced sample was blood. The receptors stem from a man aged 50 to 59 in good health.

The rearrangement joins TRBV30 to TRBJ2-4; TRBD2 aligns across 12 bases. The CDR3 is made up of 18 amino acids. The V gene end was trimmed by 2 bases and the J gene end by 0 bases; junction bases not matched to a gene: 8. CDR1 GTSNPN and CDR2 SVGIG come from the germline V gene (reference sequence). CDR3 sequence (DNA): TGTGCCTGGAGTCGACTAGCGGGGGACCTGTTAGCCAAAAACATTCAGTACTTC. Protein sequence: CAWSRLAGDLLAKNIQYF.

The CDR3 bases are TGTGCCAGCAGTTACTCGATCCTACGGGCAGATACGCAGTATTTT. This translates into CASSYSILRADTQYF. The chain combines TRBV6-5 with TRBJ2-3; D remains ambiguous. The CDR3 spans 15 residues. Trimming left V 0 bases short and J 4 bases short, with 11 bases between. CDR1 is MNHEY and CDR2 is SVGAGI in the germline V gene.

The chain is built from TRBV11-2 and TRBJ2-2; perhaps TRBD1 as D (5 bases). The V gene's germline CDR1 is SGHAT and CDR2 FQNNGV. The CDR3 is 17 residues long. V was pared by 2 bases and J by 0 bases, with 13 bases between. The CDR3 loop is CASSLRLGAANTGELFF. CDR3 DNA: TGTGCCAGCAGCTTAAGACTTGGGGCCGCGAACACCGGGGAGCTGTTTTTT. The complete variable domain, with remaining parts taken from reference TRBV11-2 and TRBJ2-2, reads EAGVAQSPRYKIIEKRQSVAFWCNPISGHATLYWYQQILGQGPKLLIQFQNNGVVDDSQLPKDRFSAERLKGVDSTLKIQPAKLEDSAVYLCASSLRLGAANTGELFFGEGSRLTVL.

This clone was seen once. J is TRBJ2-1 and V is TRBV18; D call uncertain. Germline CDR1 and CDR2: KGHSH and LQKENI. Trimming stripped 1 base from V and 7 bases from J, with 8 bases between. The CDR3 sequence is 13 residues long. CDR3 loop: CASSPRTVNEQFF. The CDR3 region has the DNA TGTGCCAGCTCACCACGCACGGTTAATGAGCAGTTCTTC.

J is TRBJ1-1 and V is TRBV7-3; D remains unclear. Per germline, CDR1 SGHTA and CDR2 FQGTGA. Trimming took off 0 bases at V and 2 bases at J, with 7 bases between the two ends. CDR3 length: 14 amino acids. The chain's CDR3 is CASSLTGSNTEAFF. In DNA form, the CDR3 reads TGTGCCAGCAGCTTAACCGGGAGTAACACTGAAGCTTTCTTT.

The rearrangement uses TRBV13 and TRBJ1-2, with TRBD1 matching over 8 bases. Germline assignment: CDR1 PRHDT and CDR2 FYEKMQ (reference sequence). The V segment lost 5 bases and the J segment 4 bases; nucleotides outside the gene matches: 6. This CDR3 spans 14 amino acids. The CDR3 region has the DNA TGTGCCAGCAGCCCCGGGACAGGCCTCTATGGCTACACCTTC. It is translated as CASSPGTGLYGYTF.

The V call is TRBV5-4, the J call TRBJ2-1, with 13 bases that match TRBD2. The germline CDR1 and CDR2 sequences are SGHNT and YYREEE (reference sequence). The CDR3 loop spans 16 amino acids. Trimming at V came to 3 bases and at J to 8 bases, leaving 8 bases not matched to a gene. CDR3 bases: TGTGCCAGCAGCTCTGACGTACTAGCGGGGGGGCATGAGCAGTTCTTC. Its translation: CASSSDVLAGGHEQFF.

The chain carries TRBV6-2 or TRBV6-3 and TRBJ2-5; TRBD1 aligns across 9 bases. Germline V CDR1 and CDR2: MNHEY, SVGEGT. The CDR3 has 15 residues. V lost 10 bases to trimming and J lost 2 bases; unmatched junction nucleotides: 11. The CDR3 sequence: CATSGTGILQETQYF. The CDR3 nucleotides read TGTGCCACCAGCGGGACAGGGATCCTTCAAGAGACCCAGTACTTC.

This sequence joins TRBV28 and TRBJ1-1; no definite D call. Trimming left V 6 bases short and J 0 bases short, with 14 bases between. The CDR3 sequence is 15 residues long. Germline V gene sequence: CDR1 MDHEN, CDR2 SYDVKM. Here the CDR3 reads CASSRGGVMNTEAFF. The CDR3 DNA is TGTGCCAGCAGCCGGGGTGGAGTTATGAACACTGAAGCTTTCTTT.

This clone has only a few counts. The chain couples TRBV10-3 to TRBJ2-7; 7 nucleotides align to TRBD1. Germline CDR1 and CDR2: ENHRY and SYGVKD. The CDR3 is 14 residues long. With 3 bases clipped from V and 5 bases from J, the junction kept 7 bases outside the gene matches. In DNA form, the CDR3 reads TGTGCCATCAGTGACCAAACAACAGGGGACGAGCAGTACTTC. Translated, it gives CAISDQTTGDEQYF.

In nucleotides, the CDR3 is TGTGCCAGCAGCGGGACAGAACAGCTCTATGGCTACACCTTC. Translating gives CASSGTEQLYGYTF. The chain recombines TRBV3-1 (or the pseudogene TRBV3-2) with TRBJ1-2, with 7 positions matching TRBD1. V lost 5 bases, J lost 4 bases, and 7 bases stayed unmatched. From germline, CDR1 is LGHDT and CDR2 YNNKEL (reference sequence). The CDR3 is 14 residues long.

This rearrangement joins TRBV19 to TRBJ2-5; TRBD2 matches at 8 bases. Per the germline V gene, CDR1 is LNHDA and CDR2 is SQIVND (reference sequence). The CDR3 totals 14 residues. V was clipped by 7 bases and J by 2 bases; unmatched bases: 6. CDR3 in amino acids: CASNSGGGQETQYF. CDR3 in DNA: TGTGCCAGTAACAGCGGGGGAGGTCAAGAGACCCAGTACTTC.

The chain recombines TRBV2 with TRBJ1-1, with unresolved D. V was clipped by 6 bases and J by 1 base, with 3 bases between them. CDR1 is SNHLY and CDR2 is FYNNEI in the germline V gene. CDR3 size: 11 residues. In DNA form, the CDR3 reads TGTGCCAGCAGCGCGAACACTGAAGCTTTCTTT. This codes for CASSANTEAFF.

The chain employs TRBV5-6 and TRBJ1-5; possible D gene TRBD1, 6 bases. Trimming left V 1 base short and J 6 bases short, with 11 bases between. CDR3 length: 14 amino acids. Germline CDR1 is SGHDT and CDR2 is YYEEEE. The CDR3 is CASSLWGLVQPQHF. The DNA of the CDR3 is TGTGCCAGCAGCTTGTGGGGGCTGGTTCAGCCCCAGCATTTT.

The genes are TRBV5-1 and TRBJ2-2; tentative D call: TRBD1 (5 bases). Germline CDR1 and CDR2: SGHRS and YFSETQ. This CDR3 contains 16 residues. With 0 bases removed from V and 1 base from J, the gap between germline ends came to 10 bases. The CDR3 protein is CASSLEGARNTGELFF. The CDR3 DNA reads TGCGCCAGCAGCTTGGAAGGGGCGAGGAACACCGGGGAGCTGTTTTTT. Variable domain in full (rest from reference TRBV5-1 and TRBJ2-2): KAGVTQTPRYLIKTRGQQVTLSCSPISGHRSVSWYQQTPGQGLQFLFEYFSETQRNKGNFPGRFSGRQFSNSRSEMNVSTLELGDSALYLCASSLEGARNTGELFFGEGSRLTVL.

This clone has just one count. The gene calls are TRBV30 and TRBJ2-3, with D perhaps matching TRBD1 (5 bases). Trimming stripped 0 bases from V and 1 base from J, with 8 bases between. The CDR3 has 14 amino acids. Germline V gene lookup returns CDR1 GTSNPN and CDR2 SVGIG (reference sequence). The CDR3 reads CAWSVLRGTDTQYF. The CDR3 nucleotides read TGTGCCTGGAGTGTACTCAGGGGCACAGATACGCAGTATTTT.

The chain uses TRBV29-1 and TRBJ2-3; D possibly corresponds to TRBD2 (7 bases). This CDR3 has 14 residues. Germline V gives CDR1 SQVTM, CDR2 ANQGSEA. V lost 4 bases, J lost 1 base, and 12 bases lay in between. As DNA, the CDR3 is TGCAGCGTTGGCTTCGGGGGGCGCACAGATACGCAGTATTTT. As protein: CSVGFGGRTDTQYF.

This clone was seen just once. V usage is TRBV19 and J usage is TRBJ1-5, with D perhaps matching TRBD1 (5 bases). CDR1 and CDR2 from the germline V gene are LNHDA and SQIVND (reference sequence). This CDR3 is built from 16 residues. The V and J ends lost 1 base and 4 bases respectively, with 14 bases between them. The CDR3 DNA follows: TGTGCCAGTAGTATAGGGGGGTCTAGAGGTAATCAGCCCCAGCATTTT. It codes for CASSIGGSRGNQPQHF.

This clone was seen a handful of times. The chain carries TRBV2 and TRBJ1-5; D gene unclear. The CDR3 covers 13 residues. V was cut by 7 bases and J by 6 bases, with 13 bases left in between. Germline V lookup: CDR1 SNHLY, CDR2 FYNNEI. Here the CDR3 reads CASTEGSGQPQHF. CDR3 DNA sequence: TGTGCCAGCACTGAGGGAAGCGGTCAGCCCCAGCATTTT.

CDR3 sequence reads: CASSSLLGTDTQYF. In DNA, the CDR3 is TGTGCCAGCAGCTCCTTACTAGGCACAGATACGCAGTATTTT. The genes are TRBV7-9 and TRBJ2-3; possible D gene TRBD2, 5 bases. The CDR3 length is 14 residues. Trimming took off 4 bases at V and 1 base at J, with 9 bases between the two ends. Germline CDR1 is SEHNR and CDR2 is FQNEAQ (reference sequence).

V usage is TRBV7-9 and J usage is TRBJ2-3; the D gene is possibly TRBD2 (5 bases). V lost 3 bases, J lost 5 bases, and 15 bases lay in between. Germline CDR1 and CDR2: SEHNR and FQNEAQ (reference sequence). This CDR3 has 15 amino acids. DNA for the CDR3: TGTGCCAGCAGCTTGTACTGGTCGGCGGGAGATACGCAGTATTTT. This encodes CASSLYWSAGDTQYF.

To note about this clone: Compared with germline, one end of the junction differs, possibly owing to a read error. Other nucleotide sequences in the sample specify the same CDR3. This chain uses TRBV6-6 with TRBJ1-2, with D hard to call. The germline V gene has CDR1 MNHNY and CDR2 SVGAGI (reference sequence). The CDR3 sequence is 14 residues long. The CDR3 DNA sequence: TGCGCCAGCAGTTACTCGTCCACAGACTATGGCTACACCTTC. Translated: CASSYSSTDYGYTF.